This is a list of T cell receptor beta chains from one sample in a study of T cell responses to AZD1222 COVID-19 vaccine. TCRdb keeps only in-frame clones here, not all; method: immunoSEQ multiplex PCR. The data show 90,000 to 120,000 clones, about 90% seen once. The sequenced sample was peripheral blood, obtained on day 0 of AZD1222 vaccination. Receptors were obtained from an adult in good health. Both conserved end residues are part of each CDR3. The order of the fields is D gene, V gene, clone size, J gene, CDR3 protein, CDR3 DNA. A D gene is named only where the DNA matches it firmly. For some rows the clone size is stated as once, few or many, or as a class when expanded; others skip it.

TRBD1,TRBV15,.,TRBJ1-2,CASGQGNGYTF,TGTGCCTCTGGACAGGGTAATGGCTACACCTTC
TRBD2,TRBV29-1,.,TRBJ2-3,CSVGGLSGGTTDTQYF,TGCAGCGTAGGCGGGCTTAGCGGGGGGACCACAGATACGCAGTATTTT
TRBD2,TRBV6-5,.,TRBJ2-7,CASNVAGETYEQYF,TGTGCCAGCAACGTAGCGGGGGAGACCTACGAGCAGTACTTC
.,TRBV19,.,TRBJ1-1,CASSIQTLRYINTEAFF,TGTGCCAGTAGTATACAGACCCTCCGATATATTAACACTGAAGCTTTCTTT
.,TRBV24-1,once,TRBJ1-6,CATTGPGHSPLHF,TGTGCCACCACCGGCCCAGGCCATTCACCCCTCCACTTT
TRBD1,TRBV10-3,.,TRBJ2-7,CAIRAETGGRNYEQYF,TGTGCCATCAGGGCAGAAACAGGGGGGAGAAACTACGAGCAGTACTTC
TRBD1,TRBV30,.,TRBJ1-4,CAWNKDRPDEKLFF,TGTGCCTGGAATAAGGACAGGCCAGATGAAAAACTGTTTTTT
.,TRBV30,.,TRBJ1-4,CAWSVSFGGLLFF,TGTGCCTGGAGTGTATCTTTTGGGGGGCTGCTGTTTTTT
.,TRBV5-1,.,TRBJ1-1,CASSSAPNTEAFF,TGCGCCAGCAGCTCAGCACCGAACACTGAAGCTTTCTTT
.,TRBV11-2,.,TRBJ2-7,CASSSWTLDSYEQYF,TGTGCCAGCAGCTCCTGGACACTCGACTCCTACGAGCAGTACTTC